Listed below are T cell receptor beta chains from one sample, sequenced in a study of blood T cell repertoires in COVID-19. Method: immunoSEQ multiplex PCR; TCRdb's copy keeps in-frame clones and lacks some. The table lists tens of thousands of clones, roughly 87% of them singletons. The material sequenced was peripheral blood. The receptors derive from a woman aged 50 to 65 with active COVID-19. CDR3s include the opening cysteine and the closing phenylalanine or tryptophan. The order of the fields is clone size, V gene, J gene, D gene, CDR3 DNA, CDR3 protein. A D gene is named only where the DNA matches it firmly. Clone sizes are given selectively: once, few, many, or a class where the clone is expanded.

.,TRBV3-1/TRBV3-2,TRBJ2-7,.,TGTGCCAGCAGCCAACCATTGGTGACAGGGAGGAACGAGCAGTACTTC,CASSQPLVTGRNEQYF
.,TRBV2,TRBJ1-2,.,TGTGCCAGCAGTGAATTAGGGAGCTATGGCTACACCTTC,CASSELGSYGYTF
once,TRBV6-5,TRBJ1-5,TRBD1,TGTGCCAGCAGTTCCCGGGACAGCCGCAATCAGCCCCAGCATTTT,CASSSRDSRNQPQHF
.,TRBV19,TRBJ1-2,TRBD1,TGTGCCAGTAGTATAGTCGGGACAGACTATGGCTACACCTTC,CASSIVGTDYGYTF
.,TRBV7-8,TRBJ2-7,TRBD1,TGTGCCAGCAGCTCCGGGATGGGACAGGGGGCTTCTTATGAGCAGTACTTC,CASSSGMGQGASYEQYF
.,TRBV19,TRBJ2-1,.,TGTGCCAGTAGTCGACTAGTAGATGAGCAGTTCTTC,CASSRLVDEQFF
.,TRBV24-1,TRBJ2-7,.,TGTGCCACCAGTGATCCCGGGTCCGGAGGCTACGAGCAGTACTTC,CATSDPGSGGYEQYF
.,TRBV4-1,TRBJ1-1,TRBD1,TGCGCCAGCAGCCAAGCCACAGGGGTAACGGACACTGAAGCTTTCTTT,CASSQATGVTDTEAFF
.,TRBV19,TRBJ2-1,.,TGTGCCAGTAACCCACGGTCGACAGCCTCCTACAATGAGCAGTTCTTC,CASNPRSTASYNEQFF
.,TRBV10-3,TRBJ2-1,TRBD2,TGTGCCATCAGTGAGTCGGCTAGCGGGAGGATCCCCAATGAGCAGTTCTTC,CAISESASGRIPNEQFF